The 27 T cell receptor beta chains listed next were all sequenced from one sample in a study of somatic mutations in cytotoxic T cells in rheumatoid arthritis. Assay: immunoSEQ multiplex PCR; the TCRdb copy retains only in-frame clones and omits some. The data hold approximately 20,000 clones, with more than 65% observed a single time. Sequencing input: CD8+ T cells sorted from blood. The receptors derive from a woman aged 50 to 60 in good health.

The chain has TRBV7-9 and TRBJ2-4; D remains ambiguous. V was trimmed by 4 bases and J by 7 bases, leaving 8 bases between them. This CDR3 has 12 residues. Germline CDR1 and CDR2: SEHNR and FQNEAQ (reference sequence). CDR3 sequence (DNA): TGTGCCAGCAGCTCGCTGATGAACATTCAGTACTTC. This sequence encodes CASSSLMNIQYF.

The chain links TRBV5-6 to TRBJ2-5; 7 bases map to TRBD1. Trimming took 4 bases from V and 3 from J; bases not matched to a gene: 9. The germline V gene encodes CDR1 SGHDT and CDR2 YYEEEE. This CDR3 is built from 15 residues. The CDR3: CASSQGGSWEETQYF. The CDR3 nucleotides read TGTGCCAGCAGCCAAGGGGGCTCGTGGGAAGAGACCCAGTACTTC.

The V gene is TRBV11-2, the J gene TRBJ1-1; D unresolved. From germline, CDR1 is SGHAT and CDR2 FQNNGV. This CDR3 comprises 12 residues. V was cut by 3 bases and J by 10 bases, with 12 bases left in between. CDR3 protein: CASSLAGEVAFF. CDR3 coding DNA: TGTGCCAGCAGCTTGGCAGGTGAGGTAGCTTTCTTT. The variable domain in full, completed from reference TRBV11-2 and TRBJ1-1, reads EAGVAQSPRYKIIEKRQSVAFWCNPISGHATLYWYQQILGQGPKLLIQFQNNGVVDDSQLPKDRFSAERLKGVDSTLKIQPAKLEDSAVYLCASSLAGEVAFFGQGTRLTVV.

The chain employs TRBV4-2 and TRBJ2-2; D is perhaps TRBD2 (6 bases). CDR1 and CDR2 (germline): LGHNA, YNFKEQ. This CDR3 spans 17 amino acids. Trimming removed 1 base from V and 1 base from J, with 13 bases in between. In DNA, the CDR3 is TGTGCCAGCAGCCAAGCCTGGGCGGGATTGAACACCGGGGAGCTGTTTTTT. Its translation: CASSQAWAGLNTGELFF.

The chain combines TRBV19 with TRBJ2-1; D is uncertain. Germline values: CDR1 LNHDA, CDR2 SQIVND (reference sequence). The CDR3 consists of 14 residues. V was cut by 2 bases and J by 8 bases, with 13 bases left in between. CDR3 residues: CASSIHRSFDEQFF. For the CDR3, the DNA is TGTGCCAGTAGTATACATCGTTCCTTCGATGAGCAGTTCTTC.

This clone was observed a single time. The rearrangement joins TRBV4-1 to TRBJ2-1; D call uncertain. Trimming shortened V by 0 bases and J by 3 bases, and 9 bases separated the two germline ends. The germline V gene has CDR1 MGHRA and CDR2 YSYEKL. There are 15 residues in the CDR3. The CDR3, as DNA: TGCGCCAGCAGCCAAGATCGGGTTAACTACAATGAGCAGTTCTTC. Amino acid sequence: CASSQDRVNYNEQFF.

V gene TRBV9 combines with J gene TRBJ1-5; D unresolved. Germline CDR1 is SGDLS and CDR2 is YYNGEE. This CDR3 has 13 residues. V lost 3 bases and J lost 4, with 8 bases in between. The CDR3 region has the DNA TGTGCCAGCAGCGAGGGCCCAAATCAGCCCCAGCATTTT. It encodes CASSEGPNQPQHF.

The V call is TRBV6-5, the J call TRBJ2-5, with D tentatively TRBD1 or TRBD2 (5 bases each). Germline-derived CDR1 and CDR2 are MNHEY and SVGAGI. The CDR3 spans 16 residues. V was trimmed by 0 bases and J by 2 bases, leaving 13 bases between them. The CDR3 DNA reads TGTGCCAGCAGTTACTCGGCGACAGCGGTTCAAGAGACCCAGTACTTC. This sequence encodes CASSYSATAVQETQYF.

The rearrangement joins TRBV9 to TRBJ2-1; 8 bases line up with TRBD1. Trimming removed 0 bases from V and 7 bases from J; junction bases left unmatched: 6. Germline loops: CDR1 SGDLS, CDR2 YYNGEE. There are 15 residues in the CDR3. In DNA, the CDR3 is TGTGCCAGCAGCGTAGTGGCTCAGGGGGCGAATGAGCAGTTCTTC. Amino acids: CASSVVAQGANEQFF. The whole variable domain, filled in from reference TRBV9 and TRBJ2-1, reads DSGVTQTPKHLITATGQRVTLRCSPRSGDLSVYWYQQSLDQGLQFLIQYYNGEERAKGNILERFSAQQFPDLHSELNLSSLELGDSALYFCASSVVAQGANEQFFGPGTRLTVL.

This clone was found a few times. The V and J genes are TRBV28 and TRBJ2-7, with D unresolved. V dropped 3 bases and J dropped 3 bases, with 6 bases sitting between them. The V gene's germline CDR1 is MDHEN and CDR2 SYDVKM. CDR3 length: 12 residues. CDR3 bases: TGTGCCAGCAGTTTTTCCGACTACGAGCAGTACTTC. Translating it yields CASSFSDYEQYF.

The chain employs TRBV7-8 and TRBJ1-3; D is ambiguous. The CDR3 length is 12 residues. Germline CDR1 and CDR2: SGHVS and FQNEAQ. Between the trimmed V and J ends, which lost 1 base and 4 bases, there was a span of 2 bases. The CDR3 spells CASSLEGNTIYF. The CDR3 region has the DNA TGTGCCAGCAGCTTAGAGGGAAACACCATATATTTT.

The CDR3 loop reads CSVEDFGTGVGNTIYF. The CDR3 DNA follows: TGCAGCGTTGAAGATTTCGGGACAGGGGTTGGAAACACCATATATTTT. The J gene is TRBJ1-3, the V gene TRBV29-1; 10 positions match TRBD1. J gave up 3 bases and V 0 bases, and 5 bases lay outside the gene matches. Germline V CDR1 and CDR2: SQVTM, ANQGSEA. The CDR3 runs 16 residues.

The chain couples TRBV11-2 to TRBJ2-1, with D possibly being TRBD2 (6 bases). Germline values: CDR1 SGHAT, CDR2 FQNNGV. V was cut by 5 bases and J by 8 bases, with 19 bases left in between. CDR3 length equals 15 residues. DNA for the CDR3: TGTGCCAGCAGCCCCCGACTAGGTCGGGGCGATGAGCAGTTCTTC. Its protein is CASSPRLGRGDEQFF.

This clone appeared a single time. The chain carries TRBV6-5 and TRBJ2-7; possible D gene TRBD1, 6 bases. CDR1 is MNHEY and CDR2 is SVGAGI in the germline V gene. V dropped 1 base and J dropped 7 bases, with 14 bases sitting between them. The CDR3 loop spans 14 amino acids. For the CDR3, the DNA is TGTGCCAGCAGTTACTTGGCAGGGGAAAGGGAGCAGTACTTC. Translation gives CASSYLAGEREQYF.

In its sample, this clone was seen once. The rearrangement uses TRBV28 and TRBJ1-4; D might be TRBD1 (6 bases). There are 13 residues in the CDR3. The V gene lost 2 bases and the J gene lost 11 bases, with 12 bases spanning the gap. Germline V CDR1 and CDR2: MDHEN, SYDVKM. CDR3 protein: CASSLRGGKKLFF. As DNA, the CDR3 is TGTGCCAGCAGTTTAAGGGGGGGAAAGAAACTGTTTTTT.

V is TRBV7-6 and J is TRBJ2-7; 8 nucleotides line up with TRBD2. Trimming at V came to 4 bases and at J to 5 bases, leaving 7 bases not matched to a gene. This CDR3 has 14 amino acids. Per the germline V gene, CDR1 is SGHVS and CDR2 is FNYEAQ. CDR3 region: CASSSRGGTHEQYF. CDR3 nucleotide sequence: TGTGCCAGCAGCTCCCGCGGGGGGACCCACGAGCAGTACTTC.

This chain joins TRBV11-2 and TRBJ2-1; 8 bases agree with TRBD2. Germline CDR1 reads SGHAT; CDR2 reads FQNNGV. The CDR3 is 15 residues long. With V trimmed by 4 bases and J by 4 bases, 6 bases remained unmatched. The CDR3 spells CASSSSGGSYNEQFF. In DNA, the CDR3 is TGTGCCAGCAGCTCGTCGGGGGGGTCTTACAATGAGCAGTTCTTC. Combining the CDR3 with reference TRBV11-2 and TRBJ2-1 gives the whole variable domain EAGVAQSPRYKIIEKRQSVAFWCNPISGHATLYWYQQILGQGPKLLIQFQNNGVVDDSQLPKDRFSAERLKGVDSTLKIQPAKLEDSAVYLCASSSSGGSYNEQFFGPGTRLTVL.

J is TRBJ1-4 and V is TRBV4-3, with D uncertain. From germline, CDR1 is LGHNA and CDR2 YSLEER. The ends were cut back, 4 bases at V and 0 bases at J, with 6 bases in the middle. This CDR3 contains 14 residues. For the CDR3, the DNA is TGCGCCAGCAGCCCCACAGCAACTAATGAAAAACTGTTTTTT. This codes for CASSPTATNEKLFF.

The chain has TRBV6-1 and TRBJ2-7; possibly TRBD1 or TRBD2 for D (5 bases each). The V gene's germline CDR1 is MNHNS and CDR2 SASEGT. The CDR3 runs to 15 residues. V lost 3 bases to trimming and J lost 3 bases, with 15 bases between them. The CDR3 DNA is TGTGCCAGCAGTGAGGCCCGGGACGGATACTACGAGCAGTACTTC. This translates into CASSEARDGYYEQYF.

CDR3: CATIGGSGTDTQYF. CDR3 sequence (DNA): TGTGCCACTATAGGGGGCTCTGGCACAGATACGCAGTATTTT. The chain has TRBV7-9 and TRBJ2-3; TRBD1 aligns across 7 bases. In germline, CDR1 is SEHNR, CDR2 FQNEAQ (reference sequence). The CDR3 totals 14 residues. V gave up 10 bases and J gave up 1 base; unmatched junction bases: 8.

This clone was seen a handful of times. CDR3 protein: CASSDSSRGSTGELFF. CDR3 sequence (DNA): TGTGCCAGCAGTGACTCGTCCCGGGGTAGCACCGGGGAGCTGTTTTTT. V gene TRBV6-4 combines with J gene TRBJ2-2; D is possibly TRBD2 (5 bases). Germline V gene sequence: CDR1 MRHNA, CDR2 SNTAGT. The CDR3 extends over 16 amino acids. V lost 0 bases to trimming and J lost 4 bases, with 12 bases between them.

J is TRBJ2-2 and V is TRBV27; 9 positions match TRBD1. Germline CDR1 reads MNHEY; CDR2 reads SMNVEV (reference sequence). CDR3 size: 15 residues. The trim removed 6 bases at V and 8 bases at J, leaving 10 bases unmatched. For the CDR3, the DNA is TGTGCCAGCAGCCTCGCCGGACAGGGGACAGGGGAGCTGTTTTTT. It specifies CASSLAGQGTGELFF.

The rearrangement uses TRBV5-8 and TRBJ1-5; D is unclear. Trimming cost V 2 bases and J 0 bases, with 12 bases left between them. The CDR3 extends over 16 amino acids. Germline V gives CDR1 SGHTS, CDR2 YDEGEE. The CDR3 DNA sequence: TGTGCCAGCAGCTTCGGGCGCGGGCTTAGCAATCAGCCCCAGCATTTT. This codes for CASSFGRGLSNQPQHF.

The chain is built from TRBV9 and TRBJ2-1; 7 nucleotides match TRBD1. CDR3 length equals 14 residues. Germline values: CDR1 SGDLS, CDR2 YYNGEE. V lost 3 bases to trimming and J lost 2 bases; unmatched junction nucleotides: 2. Here the CDR3 DNA reads TGTGCCAGCAGCGCCGGGACAGCCTACAATGAGCAGTTCTTC. Its translation is CASSAGTAYNEQFF.

This sequence joins TRBV7-9 and TRBJ2-3; D may be TRBD1 or TRBD2 (5 bases each). Trimming stripped 3 bases from V and 5 bases from J, with 12 bases between. CDR1 is SEHNR, CDR2 FQNEAQ, per germline (reference sequence). This CDR3 has 14 residues. Here the CDR3 DNA reads TGTGCCAGCAGCTTCTCGGGGCACGAAGATACGCAGTATTTT. It codes for CASSFSGHEDTQYF.

In this sample, this clone turned up a few times. Here the CDR3 DNA reads TGTGCCAGCAGCTTCGGTGTGACCTACGAGCAGTACTTC. Its translation: CASSFGVTYEQYF. V gene TRBV11-2 combines with J gene TRBJ2-7; unclear D gene. CDR1 and CDR2 from the germline V gene are SGHAT and FQNNGV. The germline V and J ends were trimmed by 3 bases and 2 bases, with 8 bases remaining between them. CDR3 size: 13 residues.

The gene calls are TRBV28 and TRBJ2-7; 7 bases are a match to TRBD2. Germline V gene lookup returns CDR1 MDHEN and CDR2 SYDVKM. The J segment lost 1 base and the V segment lost 0 bases, leaving 3 bases of the junction unmatched. The CDR3 totals 15 residues. The CDR3 DNA reads as TGTGCCAGCAGTTTATGGGGGGGGGAGTCCTACGAGCAGTACTTC. It yields the protein CASSLWGGESYEQYF.